A selection of T cell receptor beta chains follows, all from one sample in a study of blood T cell repertoires in COVID-19. Profiling relied on immunoSEQ multiplex PCR, and the TCRdb table lists in-frame clones only, not all of them. The data contain 100,000 to 150,000 clones, about 86% of them singletons. Sequencing was carried out using PBMCs or T cells enriched from blood (not recorded which). These receptors originate from a middle-aged man with acute COVID-19. CDR3s include the opening cysteine and the closing phenylalanine or tryptophan. The D gene is left open where the match is weak. The size entry is marked missing in some rows and otherwise reads once, few, many or a size class.

v_call	d_call	j_call	clone_size	cdr3_nt	cdr3_aa
TRBV25-1	-	TRBJ1-6	-	TGTGCCAGCAGTGCCCTAACAGGGATGGGTGGAAATTCACCCCTCCACTTT	CASSALTGMGGNSPLHF
TRBV11-2	TRBD2	TRBJ2-5	many	TGTGCCAGCAGCTCACTAGCGGCCCAGTACTTC	CASSSLAAQYF
TRBV6-5	TRBD2	TRBJ2-7	-	TGTGCCAGCAGTTACTCAGGGCGGGAGGGGTACGAGCAGTACTTC	CASSYSGREGYEQYF
TRBV29-1	-	TRBJ2-5	few	TGCAGCGTTGAACGGCTAGCACAAAGGGGGGAGACCCAGTACTTC	CSVERLAQRGETQYF
TRBV3-1/TRBV3-2	TRBD2	TRBJ2-1	-	TGTGCCAGCAGCCAACGGACTAGCGGGGGGGCCGGGTCCTACAATGAGCAGTTCTTC	CASSQRTSGGAGSYNEQFF
TRBV7-9	-	TRBJ2-7	-	TGTGCCAGCAGCCAGGGCCCCTACGAGCAGTACTTC	CASSQGPYEQYF
TRBV2	TRBD1	TRBJ1-2	few	TGTGCCAGCAGCGAGGGGGCGTGGGGCTACACCTTC	CASSEGAWGYTF
TRBV28	-	TRBJ2-2	-	TGTGCCAGCAGTTTAACCGGGCCAGGGGGAGGCGGGGAGCTGTTTTTT	CASSLTGPGGGGELFF
TRBV6-5	TRBD1	TRBJ2-3	-	TGTGCCAGCAGTTCCTTCGGACAGGTCGCAGATACGCAGTATTTT	CASSSFGQVADTQYF
TRBV27	TRBD1	TRBJ1-2	-	TGTGCCAGCAGTTCCTTCGGACAGGTCTATGGCTACACCTTC	CASSSFGQVYGYTF
TRBV28	-	TRBJ2-2	few	TGTGCCAGCAGTTTACTAACCGGGAAGGGCGGGGAGCTGTTTTTT	CASSLLTGKGGELFF
TRBV19	TRBD1	TRBJ2-7	-	TGTGCCAGTAGTTCACGGACAGGTCCCTACGAGCAGTACTTC	CASSSRTGPYEQYF
TRBV7-2	TRBD1	TRBJ1-1	-	TGTGCCAGCAGCTTAGTAACAGGGGGAACTGAAGCTTTCTTT	CASSLVTGGTEAFF